This TCR beta chain was found in a study of regulatory T cells. Overall study findings and caveats: Regulatory T cells showed the strongest V-J pair restriction and V/J gene skewing among patient repertoires.

Primers: 52 TRBV forward and 13 TRBJ reverse. Libraries were prepared by immunoSEQ multiplex PCR; TCRdb keeps only in-frame clonotypes and omits some of them. The data show around 10,000 clones, with approximately 84% seen just once and about 10% held by the top ten. Concerning this clone: Its specificity is not known.

A couple of CD3G-deficient patients had more severe autoimmunity; all had some. Patients, 2 to 39 years old, had expanded memory T-cell proportions. This CDR3 comprises 13 residues. CDR1 is LNHDA, CDR2 SQIVND, per germline (reference sequence). V shed 4 bases, J shed 4 bases, and the junction held 3 bases outside the gene matches. The specimen was CD8+ T cells sorted from blood. The clonotype was recovered from a person between 18 and 35 years old with CD3G deficiency. This sequence joins TRBV19 and TRBJ1-2; 7 positions agree with TRBD1. This CDR3 reads CASSTRTGYGYTF. The CDR3 coding sequence is TGTGCCAGTAGTACCCGGACAGGCTATGGCTACACCTTC. The entire variable domain, with the rest obtained from reference TRBV19 and TRBJ1-2, is as follows: DGGITQSPKYLFRKEGQNVTLSCEQNLNHDAMYWYRQDPGQGLRLIYYSQIVNDFQKGDIAEGYSVSREKKESFPLTVTSAQKNPTAFYLCASSTRTGYGYTFGSGTRLTVV.